This TCR beta chain was captured in a study of blood T cell repertoires in COVID-19. Study summary: The United States, Italy and Spain supplied acute and convalescent COVID-19 samples. Sample material is recorded as cDNA or gDNA derived from T cells, B-cell-depleted T cells, or PBMCs.

There are a few counts of this clone. Source study methods: Reference gene primer amplification gave nucleated cell count estimates. The data were produced by immunoSEQ multiplex PCR, yet TCRdb's version contains in-frame clones alone and is incomplete. Clone size and the V and J calls come from that table; the DNA yielded D and trimming. Of 150,000 to 200,000 clones in the sample, roughly 77% were seen once. Germline-derived CDR1 and CDR2 are SGHDN and FVKESK. After removal of 4 bases from V and 6 bases from J, the junction contained 9 bases not matched to a gene. This CDR3 is 15 amino acids long. The chain is built from TRBV14 and TRBJ1-2; TRBD1 agrees at 9 bases. The sample consisted of peripheral blood. The TCR comes from a human donor in a cohort sampled during active COVID-19. The CDR3, as DNA: TGTGCCAGCAGCCCACCGGGGACAGGGCAAAATGGCTACACCTTC. This gives the protein CASSPPGTGQNGYTF.